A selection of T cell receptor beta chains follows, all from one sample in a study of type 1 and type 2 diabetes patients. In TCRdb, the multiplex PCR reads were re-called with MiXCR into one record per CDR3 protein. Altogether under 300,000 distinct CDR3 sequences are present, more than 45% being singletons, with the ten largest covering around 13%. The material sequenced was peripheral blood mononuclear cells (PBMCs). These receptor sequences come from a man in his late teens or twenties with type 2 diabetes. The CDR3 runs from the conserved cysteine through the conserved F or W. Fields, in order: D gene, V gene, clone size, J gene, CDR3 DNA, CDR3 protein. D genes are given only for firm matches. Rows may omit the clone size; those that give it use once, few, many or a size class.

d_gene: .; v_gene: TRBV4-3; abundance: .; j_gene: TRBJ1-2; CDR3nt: TGCGCCAGCAGCCAAGAGGGACACGGCTACACCTTC; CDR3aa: CASSQEGHGYTF
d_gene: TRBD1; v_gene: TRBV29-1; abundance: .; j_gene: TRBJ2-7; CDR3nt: TGCAACGTCGGGGTACAGGGGGCGTTGGGCGAGCAGTACTTC; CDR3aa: CNVGVQGALGEQYF
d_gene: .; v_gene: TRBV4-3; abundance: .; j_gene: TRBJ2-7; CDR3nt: TGCGCCAGCAGCCACCCGGGCCTGAATTACGAGCAGTACTTC; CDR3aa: CASSHPGLNYEQYF
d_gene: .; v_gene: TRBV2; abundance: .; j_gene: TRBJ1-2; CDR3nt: TGTGCCAGCAGTGCGCCAGAGTCCGGTGGCTACACCTTC; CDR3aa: CASSAPESGGYTF
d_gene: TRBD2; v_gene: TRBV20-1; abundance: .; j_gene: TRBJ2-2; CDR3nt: TGCAGTGCAGGACTAGTAGAGTCCGGGGAGCTGTTTTTT; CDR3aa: CSAGLVESGELFF
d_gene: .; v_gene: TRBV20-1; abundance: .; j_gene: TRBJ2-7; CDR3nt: TGCAGTGCTAGAGATAGGAGGACCGCAGTGTACGAGCAGTACTTC; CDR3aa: CSARDRRTAVYEQYF
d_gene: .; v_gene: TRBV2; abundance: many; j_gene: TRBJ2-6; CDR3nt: TGTGCCAGCAGTGGTGGGGGCTCTGGGGCCAACGTCCTGACTTTC; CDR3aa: CASSGGGSGANVLTF
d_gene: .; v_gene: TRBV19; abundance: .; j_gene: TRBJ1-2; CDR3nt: TGTGCCAGTAGTATAGCAGAATGGGGTAACGATGGCTACACCTTC; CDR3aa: CASSIAEWGNDGYTF
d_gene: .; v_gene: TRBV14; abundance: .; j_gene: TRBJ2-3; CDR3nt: TGTGCCAGCAGCCAAGGCGGCGGCGGGAGCACAGATACGCAGTATTTT; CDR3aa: CASSQGGGGSTDTQYF
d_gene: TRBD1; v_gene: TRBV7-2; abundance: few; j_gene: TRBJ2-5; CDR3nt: TGTGCCAGCAACGCCGGGACAGGGGGAAAGACCCAGTACTTC; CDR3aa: CASNAGTGGKTQYF
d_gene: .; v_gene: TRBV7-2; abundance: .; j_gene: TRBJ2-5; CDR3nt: TGTGCCAGCAGCCCTTATTTGAGTGAGACCCAGTACTTC; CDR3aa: CASSPYLSETQYF
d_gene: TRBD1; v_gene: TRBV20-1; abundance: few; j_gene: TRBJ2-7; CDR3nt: TGCAGTGCTCCCGACAGGGGGCTCTACGAGCAGTACTTC; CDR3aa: CSAPDRGLYEQYF
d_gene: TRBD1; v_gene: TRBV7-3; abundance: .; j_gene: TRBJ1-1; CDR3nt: TGTGCCAGCAGCTCACAACAGGGGGAGACTGAAGCTTTCTTT; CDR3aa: CASSSQQGETEAFF
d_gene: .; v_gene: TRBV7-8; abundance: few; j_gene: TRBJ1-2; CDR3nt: TGTGCCAGCAGCCACCCGACAGTACCCTATGGCTACACCTTC; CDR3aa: CASSHPTVPYGYTF
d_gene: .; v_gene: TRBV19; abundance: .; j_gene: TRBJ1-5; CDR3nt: TGTGCCAGTAGTGAATCAGGGTCCAATCAGCCCCAGCATTTT; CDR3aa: CASSESGSNQPQHF
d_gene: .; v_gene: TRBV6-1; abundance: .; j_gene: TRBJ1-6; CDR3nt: TGTGCCCTCCGTGGGGACACTTACTCACCCCTCCACTTT; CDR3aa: CALRGDTYSPLHF
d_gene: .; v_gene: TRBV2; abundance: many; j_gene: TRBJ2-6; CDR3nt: TGTGCCAGCACCGAGGGGCCCGGGGCCAACGTCCTGACTTTC; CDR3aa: CASTEGPGANVLTF
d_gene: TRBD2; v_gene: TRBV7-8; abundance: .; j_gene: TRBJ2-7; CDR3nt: TGTGCCAGCAGCTTTTCCAGCGGGGGCTTGGGTGAGCAGTACTTC; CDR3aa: CASSFSSGGLGEQYF
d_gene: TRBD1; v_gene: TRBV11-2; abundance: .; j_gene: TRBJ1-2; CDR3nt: TGTGCCAGCAGCTCCGGGACAGGGGTGTTTGGCTACACCTTC; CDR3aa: CASSSGTGVFGYTF
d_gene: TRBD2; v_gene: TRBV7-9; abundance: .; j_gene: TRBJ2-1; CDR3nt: TGTGCCAGCAGCTTAACGAGGGACTACTACAATGAGCAGTTCTTC; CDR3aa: CASSLTRDYYNEQFF
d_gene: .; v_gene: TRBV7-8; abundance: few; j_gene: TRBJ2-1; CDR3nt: TGTGCCAGCAGCTTAGTAGCCGGATCTGGTGTTGAGCAGTTCTTC; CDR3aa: CASSLVAGSGVEQFF
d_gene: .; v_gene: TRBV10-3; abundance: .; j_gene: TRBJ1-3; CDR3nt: TGTGCCATCAGTGAGTCGGTAGCCTTCTCTGGAAACACCATATATTTT; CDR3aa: CAISESVAFSGNTIYF
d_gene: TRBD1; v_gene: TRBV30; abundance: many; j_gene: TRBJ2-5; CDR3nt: TGTGCCTGGAGTACCGACAGGGGCGGGGAGACCCAGTACTTC; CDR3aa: CAWSTDRGGETQYF
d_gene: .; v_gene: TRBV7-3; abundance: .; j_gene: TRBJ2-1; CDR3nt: TGTGCCAGCAGCCCCCTCGCGGTCGAGAATGAGCAGTTCTTC; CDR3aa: CASSPLAVENEQFF
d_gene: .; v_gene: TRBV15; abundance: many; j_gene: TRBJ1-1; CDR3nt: TGTGCCACCGGAACATTTGGAGGGAACACTGAAGCTTTCTTT; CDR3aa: CATGTFGGNTEAFF
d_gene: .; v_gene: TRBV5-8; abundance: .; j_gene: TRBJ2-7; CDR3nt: TGTGCCAGCGGGAGCGCATCCTACGAGCAGTACTTC; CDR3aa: CASGSASYEQYF
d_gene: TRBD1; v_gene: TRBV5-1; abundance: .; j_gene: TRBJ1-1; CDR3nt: TGCGCCAGTTCTTTACAGGGGACGACGGTGCTGAACACTGAAGCTTTCTTT; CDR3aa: CASSLQGTTVLNTEAFF
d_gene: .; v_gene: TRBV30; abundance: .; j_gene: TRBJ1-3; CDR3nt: TGTGCCTGGAGTCCTACCCGGAACACCATATATTTT; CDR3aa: CAWSPTRNTIYF
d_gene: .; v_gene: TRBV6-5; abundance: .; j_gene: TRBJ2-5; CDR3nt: TGTGCCAGCAGTGACAATTCAGGGGTGGTGGGGAAACGAGAGACCCAGTACTTC; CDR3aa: CASSDNSGVVGKRETQYF
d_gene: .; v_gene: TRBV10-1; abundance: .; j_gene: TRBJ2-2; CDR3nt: TGCGCCAGCAGTGCAGACTCAAACGGGGAGCTGCTTTTT; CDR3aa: CASSADSNGELLF
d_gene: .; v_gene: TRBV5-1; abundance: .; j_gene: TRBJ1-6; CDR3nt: TGCGCCAGCAGCTTCGGTAGCTCCTATAATTCACCTCTCCACTTT; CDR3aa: CASSFGSSYNSPLHF
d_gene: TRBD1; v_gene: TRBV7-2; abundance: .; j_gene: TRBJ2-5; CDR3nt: TGTGCCAGCAGCTCAAACTCCGGGACAGGGGAAGAGACCCAGTACTTC; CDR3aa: CASSSNSGTGEETQYF
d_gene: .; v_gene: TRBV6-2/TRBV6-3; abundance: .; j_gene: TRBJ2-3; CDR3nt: TGTGCCAGCAGTGGGACTCCAACCCTCACAGATACGCAGTATTTT; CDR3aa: CASSGTPTLTDTQYF
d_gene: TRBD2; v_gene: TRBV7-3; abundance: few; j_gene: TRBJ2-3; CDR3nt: TGTGCCAGCAGCTTAACTAGCGGGAGTGATACGCAGTATTTT; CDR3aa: CASSLTSGSDTQYF
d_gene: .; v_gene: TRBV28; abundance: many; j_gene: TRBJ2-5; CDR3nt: TGTGCCAGCAGTTTGACCCCGTACCAAGAGACCCAGTACTTC; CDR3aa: CASSLTPYQETQYF
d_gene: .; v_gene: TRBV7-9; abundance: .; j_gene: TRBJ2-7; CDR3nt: TGTGCCAGCACCGAAGGGGCCTACGAGCAGTACTTC; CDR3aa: CASTEGAYEQYF
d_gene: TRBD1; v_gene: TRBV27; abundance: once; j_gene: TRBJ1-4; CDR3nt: TGTGCCACTCGTCAATACAGGGGTAATGAAAAACTGTTTTTT; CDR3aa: CATRQYRGNEKLFF
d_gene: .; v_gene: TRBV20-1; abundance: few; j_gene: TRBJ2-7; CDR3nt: TGCAGTGCTTTGACAGATTTGCGCGAGCAGTACTTC; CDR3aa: CSALTDLREQYF
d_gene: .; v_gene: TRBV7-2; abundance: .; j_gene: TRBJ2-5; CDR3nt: TGTGCCAGCAGCAGGGTCGAGACCCAGTACTTC; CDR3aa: CASSRVETQYF
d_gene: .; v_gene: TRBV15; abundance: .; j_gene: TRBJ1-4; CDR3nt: TGTGCCACCAGCAGCCCCGGGACCCCTAATGAAAAACTGTTTTTT; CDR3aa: CATSSPGTPNEKLFF
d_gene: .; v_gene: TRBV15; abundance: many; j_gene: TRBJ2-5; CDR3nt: TGTGCCACCAGGGGAAGGAGGGAGACCCAGTACTTC; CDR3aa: CATRGRRETQYF
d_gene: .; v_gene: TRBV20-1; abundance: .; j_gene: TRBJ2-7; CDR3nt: TGCGGAACCGGGACCCGGTACGAGCAGTACTTC; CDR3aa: CGTGTRYEQYF
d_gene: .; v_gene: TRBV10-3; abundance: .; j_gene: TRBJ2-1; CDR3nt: TGTGCCAGCAGTTACGGGGGCCTGGAGTACAATGAGCAGTTCTTC; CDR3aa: CASSYGGLEYNEQFF
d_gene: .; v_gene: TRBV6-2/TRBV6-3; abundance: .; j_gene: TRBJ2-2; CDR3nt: TGTGCCAGCAGTTTATTACCGGGACTGAACGATTACGCGAACACCGGGGAGCTGTTTTTT; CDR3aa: CASSLLPGLNDYANTGELFF
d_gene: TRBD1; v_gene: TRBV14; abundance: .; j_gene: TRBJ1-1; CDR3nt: TGTGCCAGCAGCCAGGACAGGGAGAGCACTGAAGCTTTCTTT; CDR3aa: CASSQDRESTEAFF
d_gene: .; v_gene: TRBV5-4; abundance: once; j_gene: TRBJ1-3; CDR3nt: TGTGCCAGCAGCTTGGGTCCCCCTGGAAACACCATATATTTT; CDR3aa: CASSLGPPGNTIYF
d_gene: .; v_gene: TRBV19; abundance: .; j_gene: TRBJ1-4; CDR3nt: TGTGCCAGTTCCCTACATGGACGTAATGAAAAACTGTTTTTT; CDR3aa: CASSLHGRNEKLFF
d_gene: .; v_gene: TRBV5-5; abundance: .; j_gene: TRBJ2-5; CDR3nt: TGTGCCAGCAACGGATTCGCGGGAGAGACCCAGTACTTC; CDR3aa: CASNGFAGETQYF
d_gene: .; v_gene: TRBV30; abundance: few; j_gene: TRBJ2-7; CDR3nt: TGTGCCTGGAGTCCGGCAAACTACGAGCAGTACTTC; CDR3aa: CAWSPANYEQYF
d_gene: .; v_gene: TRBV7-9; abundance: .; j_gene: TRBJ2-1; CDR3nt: TGTGCCAGCAGCCAAACAAAATCGAGGCTACACGGTGAGCAGTTCTTC; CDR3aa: CASSQTKSRLHGEQFF
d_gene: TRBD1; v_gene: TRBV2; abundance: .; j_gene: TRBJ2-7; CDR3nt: TGTGCCAGCAGCAGGACAGGGGACTCCTACGAGCAGTACTTC; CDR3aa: CASSRTGDSYEQYF